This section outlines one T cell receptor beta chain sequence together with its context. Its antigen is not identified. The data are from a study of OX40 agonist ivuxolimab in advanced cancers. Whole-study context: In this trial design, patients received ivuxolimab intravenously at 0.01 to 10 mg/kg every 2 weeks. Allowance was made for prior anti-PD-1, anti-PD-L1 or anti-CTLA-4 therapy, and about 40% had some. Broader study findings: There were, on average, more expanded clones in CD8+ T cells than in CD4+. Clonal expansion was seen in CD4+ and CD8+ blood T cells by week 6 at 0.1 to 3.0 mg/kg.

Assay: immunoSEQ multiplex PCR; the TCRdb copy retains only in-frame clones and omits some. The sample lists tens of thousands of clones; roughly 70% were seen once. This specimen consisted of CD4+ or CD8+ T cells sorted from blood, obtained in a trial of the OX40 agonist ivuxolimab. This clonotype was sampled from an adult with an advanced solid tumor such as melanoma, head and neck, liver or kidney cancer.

This chain's CDR3 is CASTWTGEGTEAFF. CDR3 in DNA: TGTGCCAGCACTTGGACAGGGGAGGGTACTGAAGCTTTCTTT. J is TRBJ1-1 and V is TRBV6-1; 9 bases agree with TRBD1. CDR3 length: 14 residues. V was pared by 7 bases and J by 5 bases, with 8 bases of the junction left unmatched. The germline V gene has CDR1 MNHNS and CDR2 SASEGT.